The sequence of this T cell receptor (beta chain) was determined in a study of cytomegalovirus exposure and HLA in healthy donors (TCRdb year 2017). The study in broad terms: According to an earlier analysis of a few hundred of the donors, about 180 million T cells yielded 90 million to 140 million unique TCR beta sequences and about 300 Gb of sequence data. The study was designed to test whether signatures of past pathogen exposure could be identified by cataloging public T cell receptors. Because of strong linkage in the cohort, roughly five DR-DQ haplotypes were treated as single units for association and clustering. In an earlier analysis of 500 to 650 of the donors, high-throughput TCR beta sequencing was used to judge whether each TCR beta V gene segment behaved as functional or pseudogenic. Along with the approximately 650-subject first cohort, a separate validation cohort of more than 90 different subjects was used. To predict cytomegalovirus infection status, the study combined high-throughput TCR immunosequencing, statistical association of individual TCRs with disease status, and machine learning. A later analysis re-analyzed previously published TCR beta repertoires from hundreds of donors and added high-resolution HLA genotyping to study TCR occurrence patterns. An early release covering roughly 600 HLA-typed donors comprised 250 to 350 gigabases of sequencing data and around 86 million unique TCR sequences. Genome-wide SNP genotypes for about 55% of the roughly 670 donors were used in a later genetic analysis, which treated that subset as a discovery cohort. Among 300 to 500 genotyped donors of the cohort, an average of around 240,000 unique TCR beta nucleotide sequences was sequenced per donor, of which about 19% were non-productive. Rather than using new phenotypic data, the later analysis identified candidate immune exposures from TCR beta sequences and from how often those sequences occurred across donors. The study used immunosequencing to profile the T cell repertoires of some 600 subjects and linked those repertoires to cytomegalovirus serostatus. The number of donors typed differed by locus, with 629-630 for A, B, C, DRB1 and DQB1, over 500 for DQA1, some 570 for DPA1, and under 490 for DPB1. HLA typing included class I and class II loci at four-digit resolution. The genetic ancestry cluster associated with self-reported Caucasian donors included 70% to 85% of the roughly 390 genotyped donors. Donor age, sex, ethnicity and CMV serostatus were compiled together with the repertoire data. Every repertoire in the discovery cohort had been generated on one and the same sequencing platform. Overall study results and their limits: In both the original and validation cohorts, the classifier was reported to diagnose cytomegalovirus status with high specificity and sensitivity. In a later analysis, HLA-associated TCR beta chains showed more clonal expansion and lower generation probabilities than non-associated chains that were equally common. The study listed 170 or so TCR beta chains as associated with cytomegalovirus. The sequencing pipeline was judged likely to have produced a cluster of highly shared sequence variants as a technical artifact. Most TCR sequences were observed very rarely across donors, whereas some public TCRs were present in many individuals. A few of the identified cytomegalovirus-associated TCR beta chains were confirmed in vitro to be specific for cytomegalovirus antigens. The 87-base-pair reads could not distinguish some IMGT-functional V segments, including TRBV6-2 and TRBV6-3, so those segments were excluded. Because HLA typing was unavailable for some donors at each locus, only the typed subset was used in association tests. In a later genetic analysis, fewer N-insertions in productive TCRs were reported among donors in an Asian-associated ancestry cluster than the roughly 700-donor mean. In a later genetic analysis, a missense DCLRE1C variant was associated with V-gene and J-gene trimming of TCR beta chains, and the association was replicated in an independent cohort. CMV serostatus was the only immune exposure information available for the cohort. Several of the top co-occurrence clusters appeared to be linked to parvovirus B19, influenza, CMV and Epstein-Barr virus, according to a later analysis. Broadly in line with IMGT annotations, most TCR beta V segments showed up in productive rearrangements about 87% or about 30% of the time in an earlier analysis of several hundred of the donors. At a false discovery rate of 0.05, a later analysis linked approximately 18,000 TCR beta sequences to specific HLA alleles. A later analysis found that most CMV-associated TCR beta chains appeared HLA-restricted, with HLA associations seemingly driven largely by CMV exposure. Correlated functional status among segregating V segments might be attributable to linkage disequilibrium, but an unknown experimental factor could not be ruled out. A further reported finding was that TCR beta sequences accurately predicted the HLA-A and HLA-B alleles for most subjects in the first cohort. This cohort had only TCR beta chains sequenced, and the lack of alpha or paired-chain data limited which features could be detected. Because counts were too low, some 17 rarely observed V segments, including chromosome 9 orphons, were left out of the earlier analysis of approximately 500 of the donors. Presence/absence analyses assumed roughly uniform sequencing depth across donors, an assumption that may not hold. Assigning TCR associations to individual alleles was difficult when HLA alleles, especially DR and DQ, strongly co-occurred. In a later analysis, TCR association rates were found to vary across HLA loci, with the most associated TCRs seen for DRB1 alleles and the fewest for HLA-C alleles. The authors suggested that the approach could potentially be extended to other disease states and immunological phenotypes.

Preparation of the library involved the immunoSEQ multiplex PCR assay. For the multiplex PCR, a mixture combining 60 forward primers for TCR Vbeta segments and 13 reverse primers for TCR Jbeta segments was used. A multiplex PCR assay on genomic DNA amplified the CDR3 region of rearranged TCR beta genes. On the Illumina HiSeq System, the amplified TCR beta libraries were sequenced as 87-base-pair reads. Per the authors' processing: A later analysis counted about 76 million unique TCR beta chains across the 690 or so repertoires, and about 10 million of these chains were shared by at least two donors. A nearest-neighbor algorithm error-corrected the raw reads and collapsed the reads into unique sequences, merging closely related sequences to remove PCR and sequencing errors. Alignment of CDR3 sequences to IMGT reference sequences was used to assign V, D and J gene segments. Each retained sequence needed at least a six-nucleotide match to both a V gene segment and a J gene segment. A rearrangement counted as productive if the CDR3 had no stop codons and remained in frame with V and J, and every other rearrangement counted as non-productive. Following IMGT convention, CDR3 was defined as the stretch from the second conserved V-encoded cysteine to the conserved J-encoded phenylalanine. Sequences without an unambiguous match to a single V gene segment were excluded from the earlier analysis of about 640 of the donors. An earlier analysis of about 590 of the donors classified V segments as functional when productive rearrangements were above 56.7% and as segregating when the standard deviation between donors was above 5%. A statistical classification framework was built for diagnosing cytomegalovirus status from the catalog of TCR beta chain sequences. In a later analysis, TCR nucleotide sequences were compared against IMGT/GENE-DB human TR gene sequences so that V and J genes could be assigned. The TCRdist pipeline was used in a later analysis to assign CDR3 sequences and most-parsimonious VDJ recombination scenarios. In a later analysis, every TCR beta chain was defined by the combination of its CDR3 amino acid sequence and its V-gene family, and reads without a unique V-gene family were dropped. To address suspected cross-contamination and a sequencing artifact, a later analysis removed approximately 600 highly shared, low-generation-probability nucleotide sequences. A later analysis calculated a clonal expansion index for each public chain from normalized within-repertoire ranks of inferred template counts. In a later analysis, generation probabilities were computed with a VDJ recombination model fitted to out-of-frame rearrangements, and the resulting probabilities were checked against IGoR. In a later analysis, TCR-TCR, TCR-HLA and TCR-CMV co-occurrence was scored with hypergeometric tests, and a repertoire-size bias correction was applied to TCR pairs. To estimate false discovery rates, a later analysis permuted the HLA or CMV assignments 20 times. A later analysis grouped co-occurring TCRs with DBSCAN, adding TCRdist sequence similarity when clustering within HLA-allele-positive subsets. Co-occurrence clustering excluded repertoires with fewer than 30,000 or more than 120,000 public chains, plus five with anomalous nucleotide sharing. What TCRdb holds here is the immuneACCESS table cut down to in-frame rearrangements. Part of the clones is not present; checked against another copy, under half of the missing clones reflect an unresolved V gene, and the others are unexplained. Clone size and the V and J calls come from that table; the DNA yielded D and trimming. This sample gives approximately 100,000 clones in total; 70% to 80% of them show up just once. The ten biggest clones cover approximately 2.4% of the sample.

Regarding this clone: Its antigen is currently not known. Per-base quality was not reported, and no clone a single base away is much larger than it.

Including cysteine and phenylalanine, the CDR3 has 14 amino acids. Solely the CDR3 DNA is kept, with 42 bases framed from the first base. Trimming leaves V shorter by 0 bases and J shorter by 1 base, with the junction holding 0 bases beyond the gene matches. Sequences SGHRS (CDR1) and YFSETQ (CDR2) are obtained from the germline V gene. The cohort comprised fewer than 700 healthy bone marrow donors. All cohort members were sampled while nominally healthy, although unrecorded immune exposures were likely present. The donor was CMV seronegative and was included in the group of a few hundred seronegative cohort members. Every donor gave a peripheral blood sample, and the peripheral blood mononuclear cells from that sample were used for TCR beta sequencing. Genomic DNA was extracted from the blood cell samples with the Qiagen DNeasy Blood Extraction Kit.

The source of this sequence is a female donor in good health and CMV-seronegative. The V gene is TRBV5-1 and the J gene is TRBJ1-1; 7 bases in the middle match TRBD1. Sequenced material: PBMCs. The DNA sequence is TGCGCCAGCAGCTTGGACAGGGGGAACACTGAAGCTTTCTTT. Its product reads: CASSLDRGNTEAFF.